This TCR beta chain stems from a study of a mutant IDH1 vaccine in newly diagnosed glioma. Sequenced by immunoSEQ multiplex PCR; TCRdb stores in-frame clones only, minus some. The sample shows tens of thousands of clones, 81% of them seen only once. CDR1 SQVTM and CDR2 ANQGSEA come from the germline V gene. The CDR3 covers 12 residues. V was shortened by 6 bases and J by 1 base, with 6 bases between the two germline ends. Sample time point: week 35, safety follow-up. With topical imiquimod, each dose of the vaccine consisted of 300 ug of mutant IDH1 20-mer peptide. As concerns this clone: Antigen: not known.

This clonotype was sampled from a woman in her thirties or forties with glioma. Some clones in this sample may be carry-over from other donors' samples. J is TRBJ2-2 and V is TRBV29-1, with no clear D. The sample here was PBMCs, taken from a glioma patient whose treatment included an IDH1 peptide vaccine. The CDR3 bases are TGCAGCGTCTGGCAGAACACCGGGGAGCTGTTTTTT. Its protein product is CSVWQNTGELFF.